Below, 24 T cell receptor beta chains from the same sample are listed, as sequenced in a study. Each CDR3 protein is one row after TCRdb ran MiXCR on the RT-PCR reads. The data show fewer than 800,000 distinct CDR3 sequences, approximately 15% seen once. The sequenced sample consisted of memory CD4+ T cells from blood. The receptors here all came from a female donor in good health, serving as a healthy control.

The chain uses TRBV12-5 and TRBJ2-1; D call uncertain. This CDR3 contains 13 residues. V shed 4 bases and J shed 9 bases, with 13 bases lying between them. Germline V gene lookup returns CDR1 LGHNT and CDR2 FRNRAP. CDR3 bases: TGTGCTAGTGGTTGGGAAAAGAGCCCTGAGCAGTTCTTC. The encoded protein is CASGWEKSPEQFF. Looking up the rest from reference TRBV12-5 and TRBJ2-1 gives the full variable domain: DARVTQTPRHKVTEMGQEVTMRCQPILGHNTVFWYRQTMMQGLELLAYFRNRAPLDDSGMPKDRFSAEMPDATLATLKIQPSEPRDSAVYFCASGWEKSPEQFFGPGTRLTVL.

In this sample, this clonotype turned up a few times. The chain has TRBV12-3 or TRBV12-4 and TRBJ1-4, with D perhaps TRBD1 (5 bases). The CDR3 length is 15 residues. Trimming stripped 3 bases from V and 5 bases from J, with 13 bases between. The chain's CDR3 is CASSFLGGLNEKLFF. Written as DNA, the CDR3 is TGTGCCAGCAGTTTCCTGGGGGGGTTGAATGAAAAACTGTTTTTT.

This chain uses TRBV20-1 with TRBJ2-1; the match to TRBD1 covers 11 bases. The length of the CDR3 is 15 residues. Germline V gene sequence: CDR1 DFQATT, CDR2 SNEGSKA (reference sequence). J lost 1 base, V lost 5 bases, and 4 bases had no gene match. The CDR3 reads CSAGGTGGSYNEQFF. The CDR3 DNA follows: TGCAGTGCTGGGGGGACAGGGGGGTCCTACAATGAGCAGTTCTTC.

This clonotype was observed a single time. CDR3 nucleotide sequence: TGTGCCAGCTCATCGGACAAAAACACTGAAGCTTTCTTT. Translation gives CASSSDKNTEAFF. This chain joins TRBV18 and TRBJ1-1; D might be TRBD1 (5 bases). Germline V gene sequence: CDR1 KGHSH, CDR2 LQKENI. This CDR3 has 13 residues. Between the trimmed V and J ends, which lost 5 bases and 2 bases, there was a span of 9 bases.

In its sample, this clonotype was seen many times. This sequence joins TRBV6-5 and TRBJ1-2; possibly TRBD1 for D (6 bases). V gave up 4 bases and J gave up 8 bases, with 26 bases separating them. The CDR3 loop spans 17 amino acids. Germline loops: CDR1 MNHEY, CDR2 SVGAGI. In nucleotides, the CDR3 is TGTGCCAGCAGTTCCCCGAGCCGGGACAACTATCTGGGAGGCTACACCTTC. This encodes CASSSPSRDNYLGGYTF.

In this sample, this clonotype turned up a few times. The chain joins TRBV20-1 to TRBJ2-3; 7 bases line up with TRBD2. V gave up 6 bases and J gave up 0 bases; unmatched junction bases: 6. Looked up from germline, CDR1 is DFQATT and CDR2 is SNEGSKA (reference sequence). CDR3 length: 14 residues. The CDR3 DNA is TGCAGTGCCAGCACTAGCGTAAGCACAGATACGCAGTATTTT. Its translation: CSASTSVSTDTQYF.

This clonotype has only a few counts. The rearrangement uses TRBV6-6 and TRBJ2-7, with D uncertain. The germline V gene encodes CDR1 MNHNY and CDR2 SVGAGI (reference sequence). V shed 9 bases and J shed 5 bases, with 11 bases lying between them. The CDR3 totals 11 residues. The CDR3 spells CASFARDEQYF. CDR3 in DNA: TGTGCCAGTTTTGCTCGGGACGAGCAGTACTTC.

This clonotype was seen more than once but under ten times. The genes are TRBV7-2 and TRBJ2-3, with unresolved D. The CDR3 consists of 14 residues. Between the trimmed V and J ends, which lost 0 bases and 1 base, there was a span of 5 bases. Germline V gene data show CDR1 as SGHTA and CDR2 as FQGNSA. The CDR3 sequence: CASSLADGTDTQYF. In DNA, the CDR3 is TGTGCCAGCAGCTTAGCGGACGGCACAGATACGCAGTATTTT. The entire variable domain, with the rest obtained from reference TRBV7-2 and TRBJ2-3, is as follows: GAGVSQSPSNKVTEKGKDVELRCDPISGHTALYWYRQSLGQGLEFLIYFQGNSAPDKSGLPSDRFSAERTGGSVSTLTIQRTQQEDSAVYLCASSLADGTDTQYFGPGTRLTVL.

In its sample, this clonotype was seen many times. The chain links TRBV20-1 to TRBJ2-1; TRBD2 matches at 13 bases. The V gene end was trimmed by 4 bases and the J gene end by 5 bases; junction bases not matched to a gene: 8. The germline V gene has CDR1 DFQATT and CDR2 SNEGSKA (reference sequence). This CDR3 is 16 amino acids long. Here the CDR3 DNA reads TGCAGTGCTAAAACCCTTGGACTAGCGGGAGACAATGAGCAGTTCTTC. This sequence encodes CSAKTLGLAGDNEQFF.

This clonotype showed up many times. CDR3 nucleotides: TGCGCCAGCAGCGTTGGTTGGACAGGGACCTCCTACGAGCAGTACTTC. Protein: CASSVGWTGTSYEQYF. The chain is built from TRBV4-1 and TRBJ2-7, with 8 positions matching TRBD1. Trimming cost V 5 bases and J 0 bases; bases outside gene matches: 9. CDR1 is MGHRA, CDR2 YSYEKL, per germline. This CDR3 is built from 16 residues.

This clonotype appeared a few times. The chain recombines TRBV5-1 with TRBJ2-3; the D gene is possibly TRBD2 (5 bases). The CDR3 loop spans 14 amino acids. The V and J ends lost 1 base and 2 bases respectively, with 8 bases between them. Per the germline V gene, CDR1 is SGHRS and CDR2 is YFSETQ. The DNA for the CDR3 is TGCGCCAGCAGCTTGCTAGCCGACACAGATACGCAGTATTTT. Amino acid sequence: CASSLLADTDTQYF.

This clonotype turned up a few times. Here the CDR3 reads CSAPGLDQREQFF. CDR3 sequence (DNA): TGCAGCGCCCCCGGGCTTGACCAGAGAGAGCAGTTCTTC. The V and J genes are TRBV29-1 and TRBJ2-1; no reliable D call. Per germline, CDR1 SQVTM and CDR2 ANQGSEA. This CDR3 has 13 residues. Trimming stripped 7 bases from V and 10 bases from J, with 20 bases between.

This clonotype was recorded at least ten times. The chain joins TRBV10-3 to TRBJ2-2; 11 nucleotides line up with TRBD2. The germline V gene has CDR1 ENHRY and CDR2 SYGVKD. CDR3 size: 17 residues. Losses at the gene ends were 8 bases for V and 0 bases for J; bases not matched to a gene: 8. CDR3 amino acids: CAILLAGGSANTGELFF. The CDR3 nucleotides are TGTGCCATCCTTCTAGCGGGAGGATCAGCGAACACCGGGGAGCTGTTTTTT.

This rearrangement joins TRBV2 to TRBJ1-1; 8 nucleotides match TRBD1. The germline V gene has CDR1 SNHLY and CDR2 FYNNEI. There are 17 residues in the CDR3. The J segment lost 4 bases and the V segment lost 2 bases, leaving 12 bases of the junction unmatched. The CDR3 coding sequence is TGTGCCAGCAGTGAACATGGTCCAGGGGGCGCGGTCACTGAAGCTTTCTTT. It specifies CASSEHGPGGAVTEAFF. Filled out from reference TRBV2 and TRBJ1-1, the complete variable domain reads EPEVTQTPSHQVTQMGQEVILRCVPISNHLYFYWYRQILGQKVEFLVSFYNNEISEKSEIFDDQFSVERPDGSNFTLKIRSTKLEDSAMYFCASSEHGPGGAVTEAFFGQGTRLTVV.

The chain joins TRBV7-8 to TRBJ2-2; TRBD2 is a possible D gene (6 bases). This CDR3 is 14 amino acids long. CDR1 is SGHVS and CDR2 is FQNEAQ in the germline V gene. The V end lost 5 bases, the J end lost 3 bases, and 10 bases lay between the germline ends. The CDR3 region is CASSPGLHTGELFF. CDR3 bases: TGTGCCAGCAGCCCTGGACTACACACCGGGGAGCTGTTTTTT.

This chain uses TRBV28 with TRBJ2-4; TRBD1 is a possible D gene (6 bases). This CDR3 is built from 14 residues. Looked up from germline, CDR1 is MDHEN and CDR2 is SYDVKM. V lost 4 bases and J lost 4, with 11 bases in between. The chain's CDR3 is CASSSRRGKNIQYF. Here the CDR3 DNA reads TGTGCCAGCAGTTCGCGCAGGGGAAAAAACATTCAGTACTTC.

This clonotype showed up just a few times. V is TRBV20-1 and J is TRBJ2-3; 10 bases line up with TRBD2. V gave up 3 bases and J gave up 6 bases; unmatched junction bases: 3. The CDR3 is 13 residues long. Germline V gives CDR1 DFQATT, CDR2 SNEGSKA (reference sequence). CDR3 DNA sequence: TGCAGTGCTAGTCTAGCGGGGGCTGATACGCAGTATTTT. Translation: CSASLAGADTQYF.

This clonotype was detected a few times. The chain is built from TRBV20-1 and TRBJ2-7, with TRBD1 matching over 8 bases. The V gene end was trimmed by 6 bases and the J gene end by 4 bases; junction bases not matched to a gene: 8. The germline CDR1 and CDR2 sequences are DFQATT and SNEGSKA (reference sequence). The CDR3 sequence is 13 residues long. CDR3 amino acids: CSARTGSTYEQYF. In nucleotides, the CDR3 is TGCAGTGCCCGGACAGGGTCTACATACGAGCAGTACTTC.

This clonotype was picked up many times. V usage is TRBV6-1 and J usage is TRBJ2-3; 8 bases match TRBD2. V trimming: 7 bases; J trimming: 1 base; junction bases outside the gene matches: 7. CDR1 MNHNS and CDR2 SASEGT come from the germline V gene. There are 15 residues in the CDR3. The CDR3 is CASTGSGAGTDTQYF. The DNA for the CDR3 is TGTGCCAGCACAGGTAGCGGGGCCGGCACAGATACGCAGTATTTT.

This clonotype was counted a few times. This chain connects TRBV6-5 to TRBJ1-1; D unclear. CDR3 length: 13 residues. Germline CDR1 is MNHEY and CDR2 is SVGAGI. Trimming left V 2 bases short and J 5 bases short, with 9 bases between. The CDR3 DNA is TGTGCCAGCAGTTACGTGGGGAAAACTGAAGCTTTCTTT. Amino acid sequence: CASSYVGKTEAFF.

This clonotype was seen many times. V usage is TRBV5-8 and J usage is TRBJ2-3; perhaps TRBD2 as D (6 bases). Germline V gene data show CDR1 as SGHTS and CDR2 as YDEGEE. The CDR3 totals 15 residues. V lost 1 base to trimming and J lost 0 bases, with 9 bases between them. CDR3 coding DNA: TGTGCCAGCAGCTTGTGGGGGGATAGCACAGATACGCAGTATTTT. Protein: CASSLWGDSTDTQYF.

This clonotype has more than one count but fewer than ten. The chain employs TRBV20-1 and TRBJ2-1, with D maybe TRBD2 (5 bases). V dropped 7 bases and J dropped 2 bases, with 21 bases sitting between them. The germline gives CDR1 DFQATT, CDR2 SNEGSKA (reference sequence). The CDR3 length is 16 residues. CDR3 in amino acids: CSVSKTGRGPYNEQFF. The CDR3 DNA reads as TGCAGTGTATCTAAGACCGGGCGCGGGCCCTACAATGAGCAGTTCTTC.

The chain combines TRBV19 with TRBJ2-1; TRBD2 is a possible D gene (5 bases). The CDR3 has 9 amino acids. Germline CDR1 and CDR2: LNHDA and SQIVND (reference sequence). Trimming removed 11 bases at V and 10 bases at J, with 9 bases between. CDR3 region: CAAGWEQFF. In DNA, the CDR3 is TGTGCCGCGGGTTGGGAGCAGTTCTTC.

V is TRBV10-3 and J is TRBJ1-2; D is uncertain. Germline V gene lookup returns CDR1 ENHRY and CDR2 SYGVKD. CDR3 length: 11 amino acids. V shed 2 bases and J shed 8 bases, with 6 bases lying between them. CDR3 in DNA: TGTGCCATCAGTGAGGCCTGGGGCTACACCTTC. This sequence encodes CAISEAWGYTF.